The 6 T cell receptor beta chains below were found in one sample sequenced in a study of T cell responses to AZD1222 COVID-19 vaccine. Clones were sequenced by immunoSEQ multiplex PCR, and TCRdb holds only the in-frame ones, with some missing. The sample lists roughly 140,000 clones; more than 85% were seen once. The specimen comprised peripheral blood, sampled on day 0 of AZD1222 vaccination. The receptor source for this set is an adult in good health.

CDR3 amino acids: CASRSDRAGAFF. The CDR3 DNA sequence: TGTGCCAGCAGATCGGACCGGGCAGGAGCTTTCTTT. This chain uses TRBV7-9 with TRBJ1-1; D gene unclear. In germline, CDR1 is SEHNR, CDR2 FQNEAQ (reference sequence). Trimming left V 6 bases short and J 10 bases short, with 15 bases between. There are 12 residues in the CDR3.

The V call is TRBV5-4, the J call TRBJ1-5; TRBD1 is a possible D gene (5 bases). Per the germline V gene, CDR1 is SGHNT and CDR2 is YYREEE (reference sequence). Trimming cost V 2 bases and J 6 bases, with 9 bases left between them. CDR3 length: 13 residues. CDR3: CASSFGGSQPQHF. In DNA, the CDR3 is TGTGCCAGCAGCTTTGGGGGAAGTCAGCCCCAGCATTTT.

The gene calls are TRBV3-1 (or the pseudogene TRBV3-2) and TRBJ1-2; D may be TRBD1 (5 bases). Germline V gives CDR1 LGHDT, CDR2 YNNKEL (reference sequence). Trimming cost V 10 bases and J 4 bases, with 19 bases left between them. The CDR3 runs to 14 residues. The CDR3 bases are TGTGCCACCTCATCAGGGCGGGTCGGCTATGGCTACACCTTC. Amino acid sequence: CATSSGRVGYGYTF.

This rearrangement joins TRBV29-1 to TRBJ1-2; tentatively, D is TRBD1 (5 bases). The germline V gene has CDR1 SQVTM and CDR2 ANQGSEA. The CDR3 sequence is 11 residues long. As DNA, the CDR3 is TGCAGTCCTGGGGCAGGTCATGGCTACACCTTC. It codes for CSPGAGHGYTF.

The chain carries TRBV30 and TRBJ1-2; a possible D gene is TRBD1 (6 bases). Germline V gives CDR1 GTSNPN, CDR2 SVGIG (reference sequence). The CDR3 spans 13 residues. V shed 2 bases and J shed 7 bases, with 14 bases lying between them. The CDR3 loop reads CAWSRQAGSGYTF. The CDR3 DNA reads as TGTGCCTGGAGTCGACAGGCGGGGTCTGGCTACACCTTC.

The chain links TRBV6-6 to TRBJ2-3, with no clear D. There are 14 residues in the CDR3. Deletions cut 1 base from V and 0 bases from J, with 5 bases between. The germline V gene has CDR1 MNHNY and CDR2 SVGAGI (reference sequence). CDR3 loop: CASSYLGSTDTQYF. DNA for the CDR3: TGTGCCAGCAGTTACTTGGGCAGCACAGATACGCAGTATTTT.